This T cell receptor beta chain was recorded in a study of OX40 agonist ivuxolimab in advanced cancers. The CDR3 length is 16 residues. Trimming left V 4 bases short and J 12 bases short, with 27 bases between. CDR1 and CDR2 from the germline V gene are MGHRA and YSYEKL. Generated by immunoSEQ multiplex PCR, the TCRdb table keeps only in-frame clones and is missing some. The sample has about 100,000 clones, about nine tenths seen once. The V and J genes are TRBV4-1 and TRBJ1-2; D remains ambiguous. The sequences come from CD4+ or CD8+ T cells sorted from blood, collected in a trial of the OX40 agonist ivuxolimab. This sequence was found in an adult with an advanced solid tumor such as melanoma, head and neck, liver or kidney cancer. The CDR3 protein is CASSRSTPATSPGHTF. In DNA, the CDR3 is TGCGCCAGCAGCCGATCCACCCCCGCCACTTCGCCGGGCCACACCTTC.